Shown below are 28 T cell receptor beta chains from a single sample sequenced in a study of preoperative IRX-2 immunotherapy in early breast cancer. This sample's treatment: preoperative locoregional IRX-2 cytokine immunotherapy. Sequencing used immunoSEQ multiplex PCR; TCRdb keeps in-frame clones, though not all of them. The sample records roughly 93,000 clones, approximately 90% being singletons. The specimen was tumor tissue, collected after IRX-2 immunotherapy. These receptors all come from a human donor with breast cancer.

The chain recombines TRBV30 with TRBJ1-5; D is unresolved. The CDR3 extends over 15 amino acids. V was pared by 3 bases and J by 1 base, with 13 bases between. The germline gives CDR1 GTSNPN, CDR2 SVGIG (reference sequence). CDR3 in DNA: TGTGCCTGGAGCATGGGAGGGTCGAGCAATCAGCCCCAGCATTTT. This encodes CAWSMGGSSNQPQHF. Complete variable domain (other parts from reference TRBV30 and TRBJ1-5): SQTIHQWPATLVQPVGSPLSLECTVEGTSNPNLYWYRQAAGRGLQLLFYSVGIGQISSEVPQNLSASRPQDRQFILSSKKLLLSDSGFYLCAWSMGGSSNQPQHFGDGTRLSIL.

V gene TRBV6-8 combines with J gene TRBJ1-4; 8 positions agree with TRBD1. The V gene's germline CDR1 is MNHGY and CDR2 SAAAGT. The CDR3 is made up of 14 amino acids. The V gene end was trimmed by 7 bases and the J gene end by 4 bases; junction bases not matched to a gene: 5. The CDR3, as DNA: TGTGCCAGCATGCGGACAGGGAGTAATGAAAAACTGTTTTTT. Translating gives CASMRTGSNEKLFF.

This CDR3 is CASRPRGVASTEAFF. The CDR3 region has the DNA TGTGCCAGCAGGCCCCGGGGTGTGGCGAGCACTGAAGCTTTCTTT. The rearrangement joins TRBV6-8 to TRBJ1-1; D not certain. The CDR3 covers 15 residues. Germline lookup yields CDR1 MNHGY and CDR2 SAAAGT. Trimming took 6 bases from V and 4 from J, leaving 18 bases between them.

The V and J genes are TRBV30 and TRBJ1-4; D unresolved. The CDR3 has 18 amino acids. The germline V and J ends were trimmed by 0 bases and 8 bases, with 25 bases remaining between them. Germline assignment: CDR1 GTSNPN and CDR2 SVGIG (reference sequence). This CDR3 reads CAWSVPRQRWSRGEKLFF. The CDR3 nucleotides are TGTGCCTGGAGTGTACCCCGACAAAGGTGGAGCCGTGGGGAAAAACTGTTTTTT.

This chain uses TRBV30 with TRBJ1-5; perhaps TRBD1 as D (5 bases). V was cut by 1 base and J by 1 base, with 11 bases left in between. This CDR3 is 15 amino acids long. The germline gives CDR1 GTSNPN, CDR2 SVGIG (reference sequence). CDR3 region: CAWSAGFGSNQPQHF. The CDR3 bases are TGTGCCTGGAGTGCAGGGTTTGGCAGCAATCAGCCCCAGCATTTT. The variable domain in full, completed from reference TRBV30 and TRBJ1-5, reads SQTIHQWPATLVQPVGSPLSLECTVEGTSNPNLYWYRQAAGRGLQLLFYSVGIGQISSEVPQNLSASRPQDRQFILSSKKLLLSDSGFYLCAWSAGFGSNQPQHFGDGTRLSIL.

CDR3 protein: CASGRLNQETQYF. DNA of the CDR3: TGTGCCAGCGGAAGACTGAACCAAGAGACCCAGTACTTC. The chain couples TRBV12-5 to TRBJ2-5, with a weak D call TRBD2 (5 bases). Germline assignment: CDR1 LGHNT and CDR2 FRNRAP. The CDR3 is 13 amino acids.

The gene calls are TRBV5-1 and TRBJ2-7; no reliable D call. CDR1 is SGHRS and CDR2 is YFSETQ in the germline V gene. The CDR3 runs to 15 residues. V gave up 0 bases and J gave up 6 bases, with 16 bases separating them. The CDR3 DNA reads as TGCGCCAGCAGCTTGGGCCCCCAGACCTTTAGCGAGCAGTACTTC. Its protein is CASSLGPQTFSEQYF.

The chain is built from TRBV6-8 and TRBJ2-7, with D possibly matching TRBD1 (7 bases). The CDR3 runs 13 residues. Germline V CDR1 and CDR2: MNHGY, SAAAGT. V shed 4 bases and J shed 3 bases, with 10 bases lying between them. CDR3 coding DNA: TGTGCCAGCAGTTTCCAGGGGGGCTACGAGCAGTACTTC. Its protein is CASSFQGGYEQYF.

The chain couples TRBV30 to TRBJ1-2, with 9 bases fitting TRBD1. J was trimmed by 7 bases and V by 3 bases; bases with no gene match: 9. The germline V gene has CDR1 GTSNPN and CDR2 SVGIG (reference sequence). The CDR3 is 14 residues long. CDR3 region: CAWRGWDREPGYTF. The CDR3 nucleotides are TGTGCCTGGAGGGGGTGGGACAGGGAACCTGGCTACACCTTC.

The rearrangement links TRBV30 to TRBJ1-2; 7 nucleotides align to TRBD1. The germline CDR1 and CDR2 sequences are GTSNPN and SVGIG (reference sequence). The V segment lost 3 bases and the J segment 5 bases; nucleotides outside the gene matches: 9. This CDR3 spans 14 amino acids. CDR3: CAWRPTGSGYGYTF. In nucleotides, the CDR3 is TGTGCCTGGAGACCGACAGGGTCGGGGTATGGCTACACCTTC.

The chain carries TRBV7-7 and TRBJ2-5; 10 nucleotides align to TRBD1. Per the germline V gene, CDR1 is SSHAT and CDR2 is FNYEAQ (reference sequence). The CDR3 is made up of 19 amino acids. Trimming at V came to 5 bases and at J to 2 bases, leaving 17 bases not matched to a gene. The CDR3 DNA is TGTGCCAGCAGCACGAACCGGGACAGGGGACGGGTGGTGCAAGAGACCCAGTACTTC. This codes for CASSTNRDRGRVVQETQYF.

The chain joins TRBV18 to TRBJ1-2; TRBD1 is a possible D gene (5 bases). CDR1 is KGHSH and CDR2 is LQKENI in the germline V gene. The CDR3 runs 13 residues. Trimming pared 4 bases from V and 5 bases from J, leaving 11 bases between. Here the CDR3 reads CASSLPGGYGYTF. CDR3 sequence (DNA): TGTGCCAGCTCACTCCCGGGGGGTTATGGCTACACCTTC.

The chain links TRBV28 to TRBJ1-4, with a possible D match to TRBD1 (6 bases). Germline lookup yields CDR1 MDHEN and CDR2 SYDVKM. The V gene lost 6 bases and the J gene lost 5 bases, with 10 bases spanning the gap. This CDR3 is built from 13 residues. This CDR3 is CASRLGGNEKLFF. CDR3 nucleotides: TGTGCCAGCAGGCTAGGGGGAAATGAAAAACTGTTTTTT.

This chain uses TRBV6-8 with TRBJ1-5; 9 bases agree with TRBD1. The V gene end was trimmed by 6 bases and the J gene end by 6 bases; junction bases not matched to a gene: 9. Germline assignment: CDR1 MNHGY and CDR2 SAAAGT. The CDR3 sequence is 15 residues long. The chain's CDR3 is CASRRTGERGQPQHF. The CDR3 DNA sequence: TGTGCCAGCAGGCGGACAGGGGAGAGGGGTCAGCCCCAGCATTTT.

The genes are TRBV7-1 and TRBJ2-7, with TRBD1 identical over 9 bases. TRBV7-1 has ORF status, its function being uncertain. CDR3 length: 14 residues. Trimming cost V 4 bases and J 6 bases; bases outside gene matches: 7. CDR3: CASSLQGAQIEQYF. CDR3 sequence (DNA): TGTGCCAGCAGCTTACAGGGGGCGCAAATCGAGCAGTACTTC.

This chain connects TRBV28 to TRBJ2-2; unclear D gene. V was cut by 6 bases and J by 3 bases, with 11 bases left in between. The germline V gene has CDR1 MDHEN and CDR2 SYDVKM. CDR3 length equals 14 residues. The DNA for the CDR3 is TGTGCCAGCAGCTGGGGTATGGACACCGGGGAGCTGTTTTTT. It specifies CASSWGMDTGELFF.

CDR3 DNA sequence: TGCGCCAGCACCCCGGACAGGAGGACAGATACGCAGTATTTT. The encoded protein is CASTPDRRTDTQYF. The V call is TRBV10-1, the J call TRBJ2-3, with 7 positions matching TRBD1. The ends lost 7 bases at V and 3 bases at J; junction bases unmatched: 7. Germline assignment: CDR1 WNHNN and CDR2 SYGVQD (reference sequence). The CDR3 loop spans 14 amino acids.

The CDR3 loop is CASRKPGTGAGNTIYF. The CDR3 DNA reads as TGTGCCAGCAGAAAACCGGGGACAGGGGCTGGAAACACCATATATTTT. The genes are TRBV6-8 and TRBJ1-3; TRBD1 matches 10 bases. Trimming cost V 6 bases and J 2 bases; bases outside gene matches: 7. CDR1 is MNHGY and CDR2 is SAAAGT in the germline V gene. The CDR3 has 16 residues.

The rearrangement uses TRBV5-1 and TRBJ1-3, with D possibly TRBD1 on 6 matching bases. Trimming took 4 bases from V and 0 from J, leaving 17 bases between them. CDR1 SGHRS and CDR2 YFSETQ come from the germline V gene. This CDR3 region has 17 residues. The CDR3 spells CASSTTGQSASGNTIYF. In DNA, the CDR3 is TGCGCCAGCAGCACCACAGGACAGAGCGCCTCTGGAAACACCATATATTTT. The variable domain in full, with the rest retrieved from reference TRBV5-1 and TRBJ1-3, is KAGVTQTPRYLIKTRGQQVTLSCSPISGHRSVSWYQQTPGQGLQFLFEYFSETQRNKGNFPGRFSGRQFSNSRSEMNVSTLELGDSALYLCASSTTGQSASGNTIYFGEGSWLTVV.

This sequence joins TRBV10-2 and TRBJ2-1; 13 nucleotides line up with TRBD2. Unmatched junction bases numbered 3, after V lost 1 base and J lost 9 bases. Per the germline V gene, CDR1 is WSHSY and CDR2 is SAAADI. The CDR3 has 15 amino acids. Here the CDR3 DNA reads TGCGCCAGCAGTGAGTTGGGACTAGCGGGGTTTGAGCAGTTCTTC. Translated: CASSELGLAGFEQFF.

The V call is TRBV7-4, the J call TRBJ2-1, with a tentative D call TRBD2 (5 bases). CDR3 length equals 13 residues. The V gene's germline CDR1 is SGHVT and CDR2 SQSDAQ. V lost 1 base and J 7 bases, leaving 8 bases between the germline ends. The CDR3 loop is CASSLGGSNEQFF. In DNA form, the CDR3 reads TGTGCCAGCAGCTTAGGAGGGTCTAATGAGCAGTTCTTC.

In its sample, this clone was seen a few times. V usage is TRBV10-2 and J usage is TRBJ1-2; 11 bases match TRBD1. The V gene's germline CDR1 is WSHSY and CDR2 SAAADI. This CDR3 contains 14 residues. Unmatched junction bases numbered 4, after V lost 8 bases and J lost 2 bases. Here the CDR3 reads CASLGQGANYGYTF. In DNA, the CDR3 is TGCGCCAGCCTAGGACAGGGGGCGAACTATGGCTACACCTTC.

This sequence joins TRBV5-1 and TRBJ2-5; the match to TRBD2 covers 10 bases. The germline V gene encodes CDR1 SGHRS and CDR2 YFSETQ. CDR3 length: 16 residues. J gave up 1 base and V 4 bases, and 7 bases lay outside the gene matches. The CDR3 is CASSPGVAGGQETQYF. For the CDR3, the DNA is TGCGCCAGCAGCCCCGGGGTAGCGGGAGGCCAAGAGACCCAGTACTTC.

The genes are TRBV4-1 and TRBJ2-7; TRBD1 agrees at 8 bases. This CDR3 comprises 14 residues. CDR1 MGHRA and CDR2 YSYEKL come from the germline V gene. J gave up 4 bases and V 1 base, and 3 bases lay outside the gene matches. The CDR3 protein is CASSQGTGIYEQYF. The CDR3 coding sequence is TGCGCCAGCAGCCAAGGGACAGGGATATACGAGCAGTACTTC.

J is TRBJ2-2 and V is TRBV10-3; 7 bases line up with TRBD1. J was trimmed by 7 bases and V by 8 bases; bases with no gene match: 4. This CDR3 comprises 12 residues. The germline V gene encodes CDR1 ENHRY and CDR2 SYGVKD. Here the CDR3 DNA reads TGTGCCATCCAACAGGGGTTCGGGGAGCTGTTTTTT. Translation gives CAIQQGFGELFF.

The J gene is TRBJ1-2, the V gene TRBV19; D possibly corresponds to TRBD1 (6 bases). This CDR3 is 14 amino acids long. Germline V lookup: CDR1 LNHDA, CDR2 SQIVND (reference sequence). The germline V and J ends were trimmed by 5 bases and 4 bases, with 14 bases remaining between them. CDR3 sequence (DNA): TGTGCCAGTAGTGCTCGGGACAAGCTCTATGGCTACACCTTC. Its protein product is CASSARDKLYGYTF.

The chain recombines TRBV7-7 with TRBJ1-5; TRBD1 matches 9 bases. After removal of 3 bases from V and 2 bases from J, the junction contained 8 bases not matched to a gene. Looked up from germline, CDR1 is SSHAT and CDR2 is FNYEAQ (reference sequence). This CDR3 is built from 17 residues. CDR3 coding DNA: TGTGCCAGCAGCTTCTTTACAACAGGGGGCGGCAATCAGCCCCAGCATTTT. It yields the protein CASSFFTTGGGNQPQHF.

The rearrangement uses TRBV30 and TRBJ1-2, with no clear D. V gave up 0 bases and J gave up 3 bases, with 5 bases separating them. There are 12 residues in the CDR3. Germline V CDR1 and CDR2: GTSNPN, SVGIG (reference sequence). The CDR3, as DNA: TGTGCCTGGAGTGTGTCGGACTATGGCTACACCTTC. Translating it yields CAWSVSDYGYTF.